Each of the 31 T cell receptor beta chains below was sequenced from the same sample in a study of Ad26.COV2.S vaccination and SARS-CoV-2 variants. Treatment: approximately 18 received Ad26.COV2.S at low or high dose, single or two shots; about 5 received placebo; per-sample allocation not given. Sampling occurred on day 63 after the first vaccine or placebo injection. The repertoire was sequenced with immunoSEQ multiplex PCR; TCRdb's copy has only in-frame clones and lacks some. The data contain approximately 400,000 clones, approximately 83% of them singletons. Sequencing used peripheral blood, obtained in a trial of Ad26.COV2.S vaccine versus placebo. The receptor set was obtained from a person between 18 and 65 years old who received the Ad26.COV2.S COVID-19 vaccine or a placebo.

This chain joins TRBV28 and TRBJ1-2, with D hard to call. The germline CDR1 and CDR2 sequences are MDHEN and SYDVKM. This CDR3 comprises 13 residues. Trimming left V 6 bases short and J 2 bases short, with 10 bases between. Here the CDR3 DNA reads TGTGCCAGCAGACCCGGGGAGAACTATGGCTACACCTTC. Its translation is CASRPGENYGYTF.

This clone was seen just once. This chain links TRBV11-1 with TRBJ2-1, with D maybe TRBD1 (5 bases). V lost 5 bases to trimming and J lost 7 bases, with 12 bases between them. The length of the CDR3 is 13 residues. Per the germline V gene, CDR1 is SGHAT and CDR2 is FQDESV (reference sequence). In DNA, the CDR3 is TGTGCCAGCAGCCCCCCCGACAGAAATGAGCAGTTCTTC. It specifies CASSPPDRNEQFF.

The chain combines TRBV5-5 with TRBJ2-3, with D unresolved. The germline V gene encodes CDR1 SGHKS and CDR2 YYEKEE (reference sequence). The length of the CDR3 is 13 residues. The germline V and J ends were trimmed by 4 bases and 2 bases, with 8 bases remaining between them. CDR3 nucleotide sequence: TGTGCCAGCAGCCCGAGAGTCACAGATACGCAGTATTTT. It is translated as CASSPRVTDTQYF.

This chain links TRBV19 with TRBJ1-1; 8 bases map to TRBD1. Per the germline V gene, CDR1 is LNHDA and CDR2 is SQIVND (reference sequence). This CDR3 contains 16 residues. Trimming took 5 bases from V and 0 from J; bases not matched to a gene: 8. The CDR3 coding sequence is TGTGCCAGTAGTTTTCGACAGGGGAACATGAACACTGAAGCTTTCTTT. Its translation: CASSFRQGNMNTEAFF.

The V gene is TRBV29-1, the J gene TRBJ2-2; 7 nucleotides line up with TRBD2. Losses at the gene ends were 6 bases for V and 1 base for J; bases not matched to a gene: 8. Germline V gene data show CDR1 as SQVTM and CDR2 as ANQGSEA. The CDR3 runs to 15 residues. The CDR3 nucleotides read TGCAGCGTGAGAAGAGCGGGGTTGAACACCGGGGAGCTGTTTTTT. Protein sequence: CSVRRAGLNTGELFF.

The chain is built from TRBV5-4 and TRBJ1-1, with a weak D call TRBD1 (6 bases). CDR1 SGHNT and CDR2 YYREEE come from the germline V gene (reference sequence). The germline V and J ends were trimmed by 1 base and 4 bases, with 11 bases remaining between them. The CDR3 contains 14 residues. The CDR3 here is CASSLNRAGTEAFF. CDR3 coding DNA: TGTGCCAGCAGCTTGAACAGGGCGGGCACTGAAGCTTTCTTT. The entire variable domain, with the rest obtained from reference TRBV5-4 and TRBJ1-1, is as follows: ETGVTQSPTHLIKTRGQQVTLRCSSQSGHNTVSWYQQALGQGPQFIFQYYREEENGRGNFPPRFSGLQFPNYSSELNVNALELDDSALYLCASSLNRAGTEAFFGQGTRLTVV.

The CDR3 sequence: CAWSAQPYSNQPQHF. The CDR3 region has the DNA TGTGCCTGGAGTGCCCAACCCTATAGCAATCAGCCCCAGCATTTT. The chain couples TRBV30 to TRBJ1-5, with D hard to call. CDR1 and CDR2 from the germline V gene are GTSNPN and SVGIG (reference sequence). V lost 1 base to trimming and J lost 0 bases, with 10 bases between them. There are 15 residues in the CDR3.

A single count supports this clone. The V gene is TRBV7-9, the J gene TRBJ2-7; TRBD1 is a possible D gene (6 bases). The CDR3 loop spans 12 amino acids. Germline CDR1 reads SEHNR; CDR2 reads FQNEAQ (reference sequence). Trimming left V 6 bases short and J 6 bases short, with 12 bases between. CDR3 sequence: CASSPGTIEQYF. CDR3 coding DNA: TGTGCCAGCAGTCCCGGGACAATCGAGCAGTACTTC.

The gene calls are TRBV5-1 and TRBJ2-1; possibly TRBD1 for D (6 bases). V gave up 3 bases and J gave up 2 bases, with 15 bases separating them. CDR1 and CDR2 (germline): SGHRS, YFSETQ. This CDR3 is built from 16 residues. The DNA for the CDR3 is TGCGCCAGCAGCTCCAGGGGCCAATTAGCCTACAATGAGCAGTTCTTC. Its translation is CASSSRGQLAYNEQFF.

The chain employs TRBV6-2 or TRBV6-3 and TRBJ1-5; 10 bases are shared with TRBD1. Germline CDR1 is MNHEY and CDR2 is SVGEGT. This CDR3 region has 19 residues. With 1 base clipped from V and 0 bases from J, the junction kept 9 bases outside the gene matches. The CDR3 region is CASSYLGDRGPRSNQPQHF. The CDR3 DNA sequence: TGTGCCAGCAGTTACTTAGGGGACAGGGGCCCTCGTAGCAATCAGCCCCAGCATTTT.

The CDR3 sequence is CASSVDGRGVNEQFF. CDR3 coding DNA: TGTGCCAGCAGCGTAGACGGGAGAGGCGTTAATGAGCAGTTCTTC. The chain uses TRBV9 and TRBJ2-1; a weak D match, TRBD2 (6 bases). The CDR3 covers 15 residues. V was cut by 0 bases and J by 7 bases, with 14 bases left in between. Looked up from germline, CDR1 is SGDLS and CDR2 is YYNGEE.

The V gene is TRBV14, the J gene TRBJ2-7; D not resolved. The germline CDR1 and CDR2 sequences are SGHDN and FVKESK. This CDR3 has 13 amino acids. Trimming stripped 3 bases from V and 0 bases from J, with 6 bases between. CDR3 in DNA: TGTGCCAGCAGCCAGGAAAGCTCCTACGAGCAGTACTTC. Translated: CASSQESSYEQYF.

The rearrangement links TRBV6-6 to TRBJ1-2; D is possibly TRBD1 (6 bases). From germline, CDR1 is MNHNY and CDR2 SVGAGI (reference sequence). Deletions cut 9 bases from V and 5 bases from J, with 22 bases between. The CDR3 is 15 amino acids. In DNA form, the CDR3 reads TGTGCCAGGGACGGGGGGCAGCATCGAATTTATGGCTACACCTTC. This gives the protein CARDGGQHRIYGYTF.

V and J are TRBV5-6 and TRBJ2-7; D perhaps matches TRBD2 (5 bases). Germline V CDR1 and CDR2: SGHDT, YYEEEE. V lost 2 bases to trimming and J lost 6 bases, with 18 bases between them. CDR3 length: 15 amino acids. CDR3 DNA: TGTGCCAGCAGCTTTCGACTAAGACGGTCTGGCGAGCAGTACTTC. Protein: CASSFRLRRSGEQYF.

V is TRBV14 and J is TRBJ2-7, with D perhaps given as TRBD1 or TRBD2 (6 bases each). CDR1 SGHDN and CDR2 FVKESK come from the germline V gene. The V and J ends lost 3 bases and 7 bases respectively, with 16 bases between them. The CDR3 extends over 14 amino acids. The CDR3: CASSQAGTFSEQYF. CDR3 nucleotides: TGTGCCAGCAGCCAGGCGGGGACATTCTCGGAGCAGTACTTC.

The chain carries TRBV18 and TRBJ1-2; weak D call: TRBD1 (5 bases). CDR3 length equals 13 residues. CDR1 is KGHSH, CDR2 LQKENI, per germline. The ends were cut back, 2 bases at V and 8 bases at J, with 12 bases in the middle. The chain's CDR3 is CASSPRGSEGYTF. The CDR3 nucleotides are TGTGCCAGCTCACCAAGGGGATCGGAGGGCTACACCTTC.

The chain employs TRBV19 and TRBJ2-6; D is uncertain. Trimming took off 3 bases at V and 0 bases at J, with 6 bases between the two ends. This CDR3 is 15 amino acids long. CDR1 is LNHDA, CDR2 SQIVND, per germline (reference sequence). The CDR3 bases are TGTGCCAGTAGTATTGGCTACTCTGGGGCCAACGTCCTGACTTTC. It encodes CASSIGYSGANVLTF.

V usage is TRBV2 and J usage is TRBJ2-7; 7 bases are shared with TRBD1. Germline V gene sequence: CDR1 SNHLY, CDR2 FYNNEI. The CDR3 has 13 residues. Germline trimming cut 10 bases from V and 5 bases from J; bases unmatched to any gene: 11. The CDR3 protein is CAISSETGNEQYF. For the CDR3, the DNA is TGTGCCATCTCGTCCGAGACAGGGAACGAGCAGTACTTC. Full variable domain (remainder filled in from reference TRBV2 and TRBJ2-7): EPEVTQTPSHQVTQMGQEVILRCVPISNHLYFYWYRQILGQKVEFLVSFYNNEISEKSEIFDDQFSVERPDGSNFTLKIRSTKLEDSAMYFCAISSETGNEQYFGPGTRLTVT.

This chain joins TRBV15 and TRBJ1-4; D is unresolved. This CDR3 is 16 amino acids long. V was cut by 1 base and J by 10 bases, with 19 bases left in between. Germline V CDR1 and CDR2: LNHNV, YYDKDF (reference sequence). The DNA of the CDR3 is TGTGCCACCAGCAGAGGGACCGGGTCACGGTATGGAAAACTGTTTTTT. Protein sequence: CATSRGTGSRYGKLFF.

The chain combines TRBV2 with TRBJ1-1; 11 bases map to TRBD1. The CDR3 runs to 15 residues. Germline V CDR1 and CDR2: SNHLY, FYNNEI. Unmatched junction bases numbered 6, after V lost 4 bases and J lost 5 bases. The CDR3 coding sequence is TGTGCCAGCAGTGGGACAGGGGGCGCACGAACTGAAGCTTTCTTT. As protein: CASSGTGGARTEAFF.

This chain joins TRBV3-1 (or the pseudogene TRBV3-2) and TRBJ1-5; no clear D gene. Germline V gene data show CDR1 as LGHDT and CDR2 as YNNKEL (reference sequence). The V and J ends lost 5 bases and 1 base respectively, with 6 bases between them. The CDR3 is 13 residues long. CDR3 bases: TGTGCCAGCAGCTACCGGAGCAATCAGCCCCAGCATTTT. Protein sequence: CASSYRSNQPQHF.

This rearrangement joins TRBV1 to TRBJ2-5; TRBD2 is the table's D call, not checked against the DNA. TRBV1 is a known pseudogene. CDR3 length equals 17 residues. This CDR3 reads CTSSQDVERRPQETQYF. For the CDR3, the DNA is TGCACCAGCAGCCAAGATGTCGAGCGGAGACCCCAAGAGACCCAGTACTTC.

This clone was observed a single time. V and J are TRBV6-5 and TRBJ2-2; 8 nucleotides match TRBD2. CDR3 length: 15 residues. The germline CDR1 and CDR2 sequences are MNHEY and SVGAGI. V lost 2 bases to trimming and J lost 7 bases; unmatched junction nucleotides: 6. CDR3 nucleotides: TGTGCCAGCAGTTACCCGGGACTAGGTGGCGGGGAGCTGTTTTTT. This translates into CASSYPGLGGGELFF.

The CDR3 DNA reads TGTGCCAGCAGCAGGGGACTAGCGGGGGACGCTTACGAGCAGTACTTC. Its translation: CASSRGLAGDAYEQYF. This chain joins TRBV5-5 and TRBJ2-7, with TRBD2 matching 14 bases. The CDR3 consists of 16 residues. J lost 4 bases, V lost 4 bases, and 7 bases had no gene match. Looked up from germline, CDR1 is SGHKS and CDR2 is YYEKEE (reference sequence).

The CDR3: CASSHETSDTQYF. The CDR3, as DNA: TGCGCCAGCAGCCACGAGACCTCAGATACGCAGTATTTT. The chain employs TRBV5-1 and TRBJ2-3; D not resolved. V lost 4 bases and J lost 4, with 10 bases in between. This CDR3 has 13 residues. Per the germline V gene, CDR1 is SGHRS and CDR2 is YFSETQ.

This clone occurred a few times. V is TRBV9 and J is TRBJ2-3; D assignment may be TRBD1 or TRBD2 (6 bases each). The germline V gene has CDR1 SGDLS and CDR2 YYNGEE. The CDR3 sequence is 14 residues long. V lost 6 bases and J lost 3, with 14 bases in between. CDR3: CASNTGRWTDTQYF. In DNA form, the CDR3 reads TGTGCCAGCAACACAGGGAGGTGGACAGATACGCAGTATTTT.

V is TRBV2 and J is TRBJ2-2; D not certain. The CDR3 is 13 amino acids. V was trimmed by 4 bases and J by 5 bases, leaving 8 bases between them. Germline loops: CDR1 SNHLY, CDR2 FYNNEI. The DNA for the CDR3 is TGTGCCAGCAGTGGGGGATGGACCGGGGAGCTGTTTTTT. This encodes CASSGGWTGELFF.

Worth noting for this clone: This sample includes further DNA sequences coding for the same CDR3. The rearrangement uses TRBV4-3 and TRBJ2-3; 10 nucleotides match TRBD2. V was clipped by 0 bases and J by 1 base; unmatched bases: 1. The CDR3 covers 16 residues. CDR1 and CDR2 from the germline V gene are LGHNA and YSLEER. This CDR3 reads CASSQDLAGGTDTQYF. The CDR3 DNA sequence: TGCGCCAGCAGCCAAGACCTAGCGGGGGGCACAGATACGCAGTATTTT.

This clone was observed a handful of times. The rearrangement links TRBV7-9 to TRBJ1-3; D is undetermined. The CDR3 sequence is 14 residues long. Looked up from germline, CDR1 is SEHNR and CDR2 is FQNEAQ (reference sequence). The V and J ends lost 2 bases and 0 bases respectively, with 5 bases between them. CDR3 in amino acids: CASSLRSSGNTIYF. In DNA form, the CDR3 reads TGTGCCAGCAGCTTACGGAGCTCTGGAAACACCATATATTTT.

V gene TRBV27 combines with J gene TRBJ1-2; D perhaps matches TRBD1 (6 bases). The CDR3 contains 15 residues. Germline assignment: CDR1 MNHEY and CDR2 SMNVEV (reference sequence). Trimming removed 0 bases from V and 0 bases from J, with 8 bases in between. CDR3 nucleotides: TGTGCCAGCAGTTTATCCAGGGGCGCTAACTATGGCTACACCTTC. It specifies CASSLSRGANYGYTF.

The V call is TRBV29-1, the J call TRBJ2-1, with D unresolved. Trimming stripped 3 bases from V and 13 bases from J, with 7 bases between. Germline V gives CDR1 SQVTM, CDR2 ANQGSEA. The CDR3 loop spans 9 amino acids. The CDR3 region is CSVDEGQFF. The CDR3 coding sequence is TGCAGCGTTGATGAAGGTCAGTTCTTC.